This T cell receptor (beta chain) comes out of a study of blood T cell repertoires in COVID-19. Study context: T cells, B-cell-depleted T cells, or PBMCs provided the cDNA or gDNA that served as material.

Original analysis: Estimation of nucleated cell counts relied on the amplification of reference gene primers. TCRdb's copy holds only in-frame clones and misses some; the assay was immunoSEQ multiplex PCR. V and J calls and clone size are given by that table; D and trimming were obtained from the DNA. The sample holds 120,000 or so clones, about 79% seen once. The CDR3 spans 16 residues. Germline V gives CDR1 SGHNT, CDR2 YENEEA. V shed 0 bases, J shed 4 bases, and the junction held 4 bases outside the gene matches. The J gene is TRBJ2-3, the V gene TRBV11-3, with 10 bases lining up with TRBD2. Material: peripheral blood. This clonotype originated in a woman aged 70 to 79 with acute or convalescent COVID-19. The DNA of the CDR3 is TGTGCCAGCAGCTTAGATCGAGCGGGGGGGGCAGATACGCAGTATTTT. Translated: CASSLDRAGGADTQYF.